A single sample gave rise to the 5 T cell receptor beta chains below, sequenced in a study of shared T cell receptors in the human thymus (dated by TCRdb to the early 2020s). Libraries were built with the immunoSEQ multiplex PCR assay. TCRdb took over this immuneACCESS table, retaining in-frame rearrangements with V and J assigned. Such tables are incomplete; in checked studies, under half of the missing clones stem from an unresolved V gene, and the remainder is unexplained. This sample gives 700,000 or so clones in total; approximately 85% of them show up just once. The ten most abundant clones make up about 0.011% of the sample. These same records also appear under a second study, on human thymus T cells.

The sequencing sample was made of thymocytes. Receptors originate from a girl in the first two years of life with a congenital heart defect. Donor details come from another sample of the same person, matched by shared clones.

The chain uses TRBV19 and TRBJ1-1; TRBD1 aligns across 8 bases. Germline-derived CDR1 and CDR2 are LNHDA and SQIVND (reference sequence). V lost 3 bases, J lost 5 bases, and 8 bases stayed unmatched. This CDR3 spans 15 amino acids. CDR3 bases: TGTGCCAGTAGTATGGGCAGGGGGCGGAGGACTGAAGCTTTCTTT. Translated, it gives CASSMGRGRRTEAFF.

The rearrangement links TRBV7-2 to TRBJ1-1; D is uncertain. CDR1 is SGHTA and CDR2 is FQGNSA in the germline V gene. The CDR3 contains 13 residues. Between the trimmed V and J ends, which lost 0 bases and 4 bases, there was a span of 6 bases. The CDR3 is CASSLARFTEAFF. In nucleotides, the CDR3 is TGTGCCAGCAGCTTAGCGCGGTTCACTGAAGCTTTCTTT. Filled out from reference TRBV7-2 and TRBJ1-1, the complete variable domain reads GAGVSQSPSNKVTEKGKDVELRCDPISGHTALYWYRQSLGQGLEFLIYFQGNSAPDKSGLPSDRFSAERTGGSVSTLTIQRTQQEDSAVYLCASSLARFTEAFFGQGTRLTVV.

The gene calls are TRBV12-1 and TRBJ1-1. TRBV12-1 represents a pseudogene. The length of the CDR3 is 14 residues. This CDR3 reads CASSFAEGPTEAFF. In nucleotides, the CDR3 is TGTGCCAGCAGCTTTGCGGAGGGGCCGACTGAAGCTTTCTTT.

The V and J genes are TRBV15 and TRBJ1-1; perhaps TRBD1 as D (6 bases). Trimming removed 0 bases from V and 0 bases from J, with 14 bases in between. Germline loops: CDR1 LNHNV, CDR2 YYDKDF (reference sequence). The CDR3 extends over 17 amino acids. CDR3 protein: CATSRDQGKGMNTEAFF. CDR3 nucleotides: TGTGCCACCAGCAGAGATCAGGGGAAGGGGATGAACACTGAAGCTTTCTTT. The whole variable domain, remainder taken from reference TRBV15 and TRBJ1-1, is DAMVIQNPRYQVTQFGKPVTLSCSQTLNHNVMYWYQQKSSQAPKLLFHYYDKDFNNEADTPDNFQSRRPNTSFCFLDIRSPGLGDTAMYLCATSRDQGKGMNTEAFFGQGTRLTVV.

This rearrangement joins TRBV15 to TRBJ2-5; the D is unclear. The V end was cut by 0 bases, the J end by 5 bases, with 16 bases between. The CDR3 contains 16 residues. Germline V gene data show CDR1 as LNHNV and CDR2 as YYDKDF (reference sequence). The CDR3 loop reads CATSREIGGSRETQYF. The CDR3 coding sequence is TGTGCCACCAGCAGAGAAATTGGTGGTAGCCGGGAGACCCAGTACTTC.